These T cell receptor beta chains were read from a single sample in a study of cytomegalovirus exposure and HLA in healthy donors. Profiling relied on immunoSEQ multiplex PCR, and the TCRdb table lists in-frame clones only, not all of them. In the table there are about 68,000 clones, roughly four fifths of which are singletons. Material for sequencing was PBMCs. Source of these receptors: a human donor in good health. Each CDR3 is given with its conserved first and last residue. A D gene is named only where the DNA matches it firmly. Some rows mark clone size as missing; the rest say once, few, many or name a class of expanded clone.

d_call j_call clone_size v_call cdr3_aa cdr3_nt
- TRBJ1-3 - TRBV6-5 CASSYGQGNTIYF TGTGCCAGCAGTTACGGGCAGGGAAACACCATATATTTT
TRBD2 TRBJ2-3 few TRBV10-3 CAGGDTDTQYF TGTGCCGGGGGGGACACAGATACGCAGTATTTT
TRBD2 TRBJ2-2 - TRBV6-5 CASSYPKRGSTGELFF TGTGCCAGCAGTTACCCCAAGCGGGGGAGCACCGGGGAGCTGTTTTTT
- TRBJ2-1 - TRBV9 CASSGRLGQLVGGRNEQFF TGTGCCAGCAGCGGACGACTGGGACAGTTAGTGGGGGGACGCAATGAGCAGTTCTTC
- TRBJ2-7 - TRBV7-9 CASSSSGGYEQYF TGTGCCAGCAGCTCCTCCGGGGGTTACGAGCAGTACTTC
TRBD2 TRBJ2-3 - TRBV6-5 CASSYRTSPPGDTQYF TGTGCCAGCAGTTATAGGACTAGCCCTCCTGGAGATACGCAGTATTTT
- TRBJ2-4 - TRBV7-8 CASSLDRQGPAKNIQYF TGTGCCAGCAGCTTAGACCGCCAGGGCCCCGCCAAAAACATTCAGTACTTC
- TRBJ1-5 few TRBV6-6 CASSLQVNSNQPQHF TGTGCCAGCAGTTTACAGGTTAATAGCAATCAGCCCCAGCATTTT
TRBD1 TRBJ1-5 - TRBV9 CASSSGTGEGQPQHF TGTGCCAGCAGCTCCGGGACAGGGGAGGGGCAGCCCCAGCATTTT
- TRBJ2-1 - TRBV7-3 CASSLTPGIGEQFF TGTGCCAGCAGCTTAACTCCGGGGATCGGTGAGCAGTTCTTC
TRBD2 TRBJ2-5 - TRBV5-1 CASSLGLARETQYF TGCGCCAGCAGCTTGGGACTAGCTCGAGAGACCCAGTACTTC
- TRBJ2-1 - TRBV7-6 CASIRSQGSFGEQFF TGTGCCAGCATTCGTTCCCAGGGGAGTTTTGGTGAGCAGTTCTTC
TRBD2 TRBJ2-7 - TRBV5-6 CASSLRGLAGGRREQYF TGTGCCAGCAGCTTGAGGGGACTAGCGGGGGGGCGGAGGGAGCAGTACTTC
- TRBJ1-5 - TRBV6-1 CASSARSNQGNQPQHF TGTGCCAGCAGTGCACGGTCAAATCAGGGCAATCAGCCCCAGCATTTT
TRBD1 TRBJ1-6 - TRBV10-3 CAITGGGNSPLHF TGTGCCATCACAGGGGGCGGTAATTCACCCCTCCACTTT
- TRBJ1-2 - TRBV10-3 CAISDPRGYGYTF TGTGCCATCAGTGACCCAAGGGGCTATGGCTACACCTTC
TRBD1 TRBJ2-5 - TRBV19 CASSGRGQVGETQYF TGTGCCAGTAGTGGCCGGGGACAGGTGGGAGAGACCCAGTACTTC
TRBD2 TRBJ2-5 once TRBV10-2 CASSEISPSGGEETQYF TGCGCCAGCAGTGAGATCTCGCCCAGCGGGGGGGAAGAGACCCAGTACTTC
TRBD2 TRBJ2-3 - TRBV10-1 CASSEGLAGYTDTQYF TGCGCCAGCAGCGAAGGACTAGCGGGGTACACAGATACGCAGTATTTT
TRBD2 TRBJ2-1 once TRBV7-9 CASRPPGLESNEQFF TGTGCCAGCAGACCCCCGGGACTAGAATCCAATGAGCAGTTCTTC
TRBD2 TRBJ2-7 - TRBV4-1 CASSQETSGEIDLGEQYF TGCGCCAGCAGCCAAGAGACTAGCGGGGAAATCGACCTGGGGGAGCAGTACTTC
TRBD1 TRBJ1-6 - TRBV2 CASQGGRQGASPLHF TGTGCCAGCCAGGGGGGTCGACAGGGGGCGTCACCCCTCCACTTT
- TRBJ1-2 once TRBV7-8 CASSLTHSGYGYTF TGTGCCAGCAGCTTAACACATTCCGGGTATGGCTACACCTTC
TRBD1 TRBJ1-4 - TRBV30 CAWAGGGGEKLFF TGTGCCTGGGCGGGAGGGGGCGGTGAAAAACTGTTTTTT
- TRBJ1-6 - TRBV9 CASSATDNNSPLHF TGTGCCAGCAGCGCGACAGACAATAATTCACCCCTCCACTTT
TRBD2 TRBJ2-3 - TRBV15 CATKGLAGGPLTDTQYF TGTGCCACCAAGGGACTAGCGGGGGGGCCACTGACAGATACGCAGTATTTT
- TRBJ1-2 - TRBV7-2 CASSLVPGADLAF TGTGCCAGCAGCTTAGTCCCAGGGGCGGACTTGGCCTTC
- TRBJ1-1 - TRBV29-1 CSVEGLFGAFF TGCAGCGTTGAGGGCCTTTTCGGAGCTTTCTTT
TRBD2 TRBJ2-1 once TRBV2 CASSEGTGLAGDNEQFF TGTGCCAGCAGTGAAGGAACTGGACTAGCGGGGGACAATGAGCAGTTCTTC
- TRBJ2-1 - TRBV5-1 CASSLEGDSYNEQFF TGCGCCAGCAGCTTGGAAGGGGATTCCTACAATGAGCAGTTCTTC
- TRBJ1-3 - TRBV5-4 CASSPGGHDGNTIYF TGTGCCAGCAGCCCGGGGGGTCACGACGGAAACACCATATATTTT
TRBD2 TRBJ2-1 - TRBV5-4 CASSPSGGGEQWEQFF TGTGCCAGCAGCCCCTCCGGCGGGGGGGAACAATGGGAGCAGTTCTTC
- TRBJ1-2 - TRBV6-5 CASRNGQRYGYPF TGTGCCAGCAGAAACGGACAGCGTTATGGCTACCCCTTC
- TRBJ1-1 few TRBV7-6 CASSLEVRGADTEAFF TGTGCCAGCAGCTTAGAGGTTCGGGGGGCCGACACTGAAGCTTTCTTT
TRBD1 TRBJ2-7 - TRBV6-1 CASIMTGVSPYEQYF TGTGCCAGCATTATGACAGGGGTTAGTCCCTACGAGCAGTACTTC
TRBD1 TRBJ1-1 - TRBV5-4 CASSTPGQGALDTEAFF TGTGCCAGCAGCACTCCGGGACAGGGGGCCTTGGACACTGAAGCTTTCTTT